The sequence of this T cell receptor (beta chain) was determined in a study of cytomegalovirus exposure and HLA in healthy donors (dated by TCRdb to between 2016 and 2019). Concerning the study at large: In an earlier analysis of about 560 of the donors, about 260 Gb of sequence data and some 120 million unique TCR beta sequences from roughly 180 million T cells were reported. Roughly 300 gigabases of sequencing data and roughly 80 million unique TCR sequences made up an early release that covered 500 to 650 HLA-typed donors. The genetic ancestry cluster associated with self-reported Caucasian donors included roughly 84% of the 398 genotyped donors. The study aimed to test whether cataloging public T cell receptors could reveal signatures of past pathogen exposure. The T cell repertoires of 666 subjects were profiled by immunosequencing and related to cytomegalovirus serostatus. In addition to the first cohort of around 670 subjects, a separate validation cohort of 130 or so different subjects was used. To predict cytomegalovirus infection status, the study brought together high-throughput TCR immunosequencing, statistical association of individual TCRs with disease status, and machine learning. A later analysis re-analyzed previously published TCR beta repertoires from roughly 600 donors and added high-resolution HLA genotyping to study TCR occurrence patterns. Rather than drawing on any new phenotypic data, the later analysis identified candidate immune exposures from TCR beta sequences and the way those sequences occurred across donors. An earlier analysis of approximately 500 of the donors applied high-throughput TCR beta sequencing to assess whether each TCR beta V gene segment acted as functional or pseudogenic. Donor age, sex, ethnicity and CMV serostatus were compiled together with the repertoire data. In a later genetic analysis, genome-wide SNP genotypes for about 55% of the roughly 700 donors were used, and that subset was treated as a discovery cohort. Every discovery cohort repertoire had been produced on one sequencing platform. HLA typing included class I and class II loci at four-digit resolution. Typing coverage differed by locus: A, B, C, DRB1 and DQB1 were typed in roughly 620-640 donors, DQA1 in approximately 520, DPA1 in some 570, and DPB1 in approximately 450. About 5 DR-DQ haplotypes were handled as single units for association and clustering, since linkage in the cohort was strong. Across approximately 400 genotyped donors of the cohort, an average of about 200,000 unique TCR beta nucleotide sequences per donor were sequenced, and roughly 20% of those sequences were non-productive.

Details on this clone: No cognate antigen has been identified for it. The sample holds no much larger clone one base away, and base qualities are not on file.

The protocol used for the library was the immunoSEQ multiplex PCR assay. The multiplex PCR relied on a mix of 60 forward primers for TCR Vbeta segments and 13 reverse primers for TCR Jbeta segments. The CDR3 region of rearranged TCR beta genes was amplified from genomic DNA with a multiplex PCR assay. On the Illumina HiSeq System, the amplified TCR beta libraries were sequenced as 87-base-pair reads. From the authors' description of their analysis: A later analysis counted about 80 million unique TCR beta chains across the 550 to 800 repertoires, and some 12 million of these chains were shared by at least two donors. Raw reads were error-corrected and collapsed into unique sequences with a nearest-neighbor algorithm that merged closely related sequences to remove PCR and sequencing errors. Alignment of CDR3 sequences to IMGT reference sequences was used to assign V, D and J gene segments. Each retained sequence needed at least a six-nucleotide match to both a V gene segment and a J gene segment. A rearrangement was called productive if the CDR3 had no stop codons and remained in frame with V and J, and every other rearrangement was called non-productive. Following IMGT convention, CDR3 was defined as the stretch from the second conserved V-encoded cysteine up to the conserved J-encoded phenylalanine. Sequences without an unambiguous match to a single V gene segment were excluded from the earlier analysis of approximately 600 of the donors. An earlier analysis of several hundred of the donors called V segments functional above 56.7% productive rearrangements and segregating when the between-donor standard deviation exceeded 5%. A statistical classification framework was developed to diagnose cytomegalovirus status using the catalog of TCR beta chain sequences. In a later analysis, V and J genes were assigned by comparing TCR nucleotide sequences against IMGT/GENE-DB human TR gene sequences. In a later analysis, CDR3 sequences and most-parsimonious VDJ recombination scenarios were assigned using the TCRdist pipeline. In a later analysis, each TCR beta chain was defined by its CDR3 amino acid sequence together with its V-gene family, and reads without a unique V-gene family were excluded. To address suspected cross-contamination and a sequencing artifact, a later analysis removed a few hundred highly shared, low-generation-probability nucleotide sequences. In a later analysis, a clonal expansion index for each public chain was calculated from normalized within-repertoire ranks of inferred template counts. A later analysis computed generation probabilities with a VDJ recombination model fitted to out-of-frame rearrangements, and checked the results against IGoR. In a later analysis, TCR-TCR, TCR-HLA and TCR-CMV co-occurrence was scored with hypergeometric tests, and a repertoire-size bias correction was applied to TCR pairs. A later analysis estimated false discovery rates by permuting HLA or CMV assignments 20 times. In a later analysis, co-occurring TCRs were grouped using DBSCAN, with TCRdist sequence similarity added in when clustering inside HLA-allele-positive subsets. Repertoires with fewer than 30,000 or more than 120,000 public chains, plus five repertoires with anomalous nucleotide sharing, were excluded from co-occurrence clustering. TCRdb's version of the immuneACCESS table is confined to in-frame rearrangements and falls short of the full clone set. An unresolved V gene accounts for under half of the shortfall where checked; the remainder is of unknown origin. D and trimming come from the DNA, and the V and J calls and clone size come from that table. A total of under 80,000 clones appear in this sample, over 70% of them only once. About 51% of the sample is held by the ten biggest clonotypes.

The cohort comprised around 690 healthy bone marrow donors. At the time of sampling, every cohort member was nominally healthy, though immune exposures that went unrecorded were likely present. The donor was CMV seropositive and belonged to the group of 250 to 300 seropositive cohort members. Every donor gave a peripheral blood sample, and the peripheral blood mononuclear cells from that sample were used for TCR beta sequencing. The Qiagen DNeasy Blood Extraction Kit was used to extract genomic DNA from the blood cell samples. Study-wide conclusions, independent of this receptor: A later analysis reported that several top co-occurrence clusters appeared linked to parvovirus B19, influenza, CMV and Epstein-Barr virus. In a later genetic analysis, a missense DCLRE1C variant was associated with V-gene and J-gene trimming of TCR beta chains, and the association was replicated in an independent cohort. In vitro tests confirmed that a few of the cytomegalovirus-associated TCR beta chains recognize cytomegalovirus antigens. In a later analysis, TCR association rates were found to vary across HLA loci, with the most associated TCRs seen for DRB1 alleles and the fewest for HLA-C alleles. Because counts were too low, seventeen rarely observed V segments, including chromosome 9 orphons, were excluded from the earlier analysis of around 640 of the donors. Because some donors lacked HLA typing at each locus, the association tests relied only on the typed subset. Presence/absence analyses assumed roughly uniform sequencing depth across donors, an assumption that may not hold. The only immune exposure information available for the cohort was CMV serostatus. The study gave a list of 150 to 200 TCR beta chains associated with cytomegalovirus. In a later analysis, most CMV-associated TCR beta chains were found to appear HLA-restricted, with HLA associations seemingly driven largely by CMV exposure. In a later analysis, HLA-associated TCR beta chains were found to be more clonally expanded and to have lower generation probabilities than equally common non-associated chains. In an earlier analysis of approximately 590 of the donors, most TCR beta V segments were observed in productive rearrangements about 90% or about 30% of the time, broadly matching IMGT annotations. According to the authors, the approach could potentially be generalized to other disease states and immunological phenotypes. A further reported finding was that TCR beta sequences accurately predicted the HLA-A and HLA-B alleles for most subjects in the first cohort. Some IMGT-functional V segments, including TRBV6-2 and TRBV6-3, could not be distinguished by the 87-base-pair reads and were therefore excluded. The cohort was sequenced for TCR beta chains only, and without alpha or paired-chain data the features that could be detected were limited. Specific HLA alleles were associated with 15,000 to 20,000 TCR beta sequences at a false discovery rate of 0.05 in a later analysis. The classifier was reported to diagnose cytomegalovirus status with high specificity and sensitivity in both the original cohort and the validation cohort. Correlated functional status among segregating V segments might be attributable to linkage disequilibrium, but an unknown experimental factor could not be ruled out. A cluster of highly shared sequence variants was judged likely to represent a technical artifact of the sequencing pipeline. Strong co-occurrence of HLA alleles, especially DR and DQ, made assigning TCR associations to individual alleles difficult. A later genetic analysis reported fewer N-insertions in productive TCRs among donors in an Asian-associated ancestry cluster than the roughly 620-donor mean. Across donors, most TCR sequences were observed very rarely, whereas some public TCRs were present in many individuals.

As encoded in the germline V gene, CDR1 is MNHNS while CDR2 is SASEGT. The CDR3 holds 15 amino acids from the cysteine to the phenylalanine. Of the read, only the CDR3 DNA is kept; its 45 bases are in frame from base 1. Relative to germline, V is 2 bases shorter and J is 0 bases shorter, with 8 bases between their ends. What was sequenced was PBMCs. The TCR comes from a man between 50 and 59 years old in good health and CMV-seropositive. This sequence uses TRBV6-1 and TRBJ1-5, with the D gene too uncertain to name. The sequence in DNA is TGTGCCAGCAGTGAATTAGCCTATAGCAATCAGCCCCAGCATTTT. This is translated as CASSELAYSNQPQHF.